The rows below give T cell receptor beta chains drawn from one sample of a study of shared clonotypes between healthy human individuals. TCRdb's copy holds only in-frame clones and misses some; the assay was immunoSEQ multiplex PCR. The table shows approximately 980,000 clones, with approximately 80% occurring only once. What was sequenced was memory CD4+ T cells sorted from blood. The receptors shown here come from a man between 18 and 35 years old in good health. CDR3s include the opening cysteine and the closing phenylalanine or tryptophan. The D gene is left open where the match is weak. Size tells how often a clone was seen (once, few, many) or the class of an expanded clone, and some rows leave it out.

CDR3nt: TGCGCCAGCAGCTTGGAGAGGCAGGGGGCGCCTAATTCACCCCTCCACTTT; CDR3aa: CASSLERQGAPNSPLHF; v_gene: TRBV5-1; j_gene: TRBJ1-6; d_gene: TRBD1; abundance: NA
CDR3nt: TGTGCCAGCAGTGAATCCCGTCCAGGACAGGGATCCTACGAGCAGTACTTC; CDR3aa: CASSESRPGQGSYEQYF; v_gene: TRBV6-1; j_gene: TRBJ2-7; d_gene: TRBD1; abundance: NA
CDR3nt: TGTGCCAGCAGTGAAAGGTTGGCGGACAATGAGCAGTTCTTC; CDR3aa: CASSERLADNEQFF; v_gene: TRBV2; j_gene: TRBJ2-1; d_gene: NA; abundance: NA
CDR3nt: TGTGCCAGCAGCTTAGGGGACCTCGAGCAGTACTTC; CDR3aa: CASSLGDLEQYF; v_gene: TRBV7-9; j_gene: TRBJ2-7; d_gene: NA; abundance: NA
CDR3nt: TGCGCCAGCAGCCAAGAAGGGACAGGGTATAACATTCAGTACTTC; CDR3aa: CASSQEGTGYNIQYF; v_gene: TRBV4-3; j_gene: TRBJ2-4; d_gene: TRBD1; abundance: NA
CDR3nt: TGTGCCAGCAGCCCCGGGACGAACCCGGGAGATACGCAGTATTTT; CDR3aa: CASSPGTNPGDTQYF; v_gene: TRBV6-6; j_gene: TRBJ2-3; d_gene: NA; abundance: NA
CDR3nt: TGTGCCACCCAAGCCGAGGTGCTAGCTAGTTACAATGAGCAGTTCTTC; CDR3aa: CATQAEVLASYNEQFF; v_gene: TRBV27; j_gene: TRBJ2-1; d_gene: NA; abundance: NA
CDR3nt: TGTGCCAGCTCACCCGGGGGACAGGAAGGGCAGTACTTC; CDR3aa: CASSPGGQEGQYF; v_gene: TRBV18; j_gene: TRBJ2-7; d_gene: TRBD1; abundance: NA
CDR3nt: TGTGCCAGCAGTTTTTTCGCCCCGGGGACATCTGGAAACACCATATATTTT; CDR3aa: CASSFFAPGTSGNTIYF; v_gene: TRBV28; j_gene: TRBJ1-3; d_gene: NA; abundance: NA
CDR3nt: TGTGCCAGCAGCTTAGGCGGGGACATTCAGTACTTC; CDR3aa: CASSLGGDIQYF; v_gene: TRBV7-2; j_gene: TRBJ2-4; d_gene: NA; abundance: NA
CDR3nt: TGTGCCTGGACGCAGGGCGGCTATGGCTACACCTTC; CDR3aa: CAWTQGGYGYTF; v_gene: TRBV30; j_gene: TRBJ1-2; d_gene: NA; abundance: NA
CDR3nt: TGTGCTAGCAGCTCAGGGACTACCGGACCCAGCGGTGAGCAGTTCTTC; CDR3aa: CASSSGTTGPSGEQFF; v_gene: TRBV7-7; j_gene: TRBJ2-1; d_gene: TRBD2; abundance: NA
CDR3nt: TGTGCCAGCAGCTTATCAGGGTCTCGGGCGATTGACACTGAAGCTTTCTTT; CDR3aa: CASSLSGSRAIDTEAFF; v_gene: TRBV13; j_gene: TRBJ1-1; d_gene: NA; abundance: NA
CDR3nt: TGTGCCACCTTATCCACGCGAGCTGAAGCTTTCTTT; CDR3aa: CATLSTRAEAFF; v_gene: TRBV28; j_gene: TRBJ1-1; d_gene: NA; abundance: few
CDR3nt: TGTGCCAGCAGTGACCTGTCCGTCTTGGATTTT; CDR3aa: CASSDLSVLDF; v_gene: TRBV6-1; j_gene: TRBJ1-5; d_gene: NA; abundance: NA
CDR3nt: TGTGCCAGCAGCCCCGACAGGGGAGGCTACACCTTC; CDR3aa: CASSPDRGGYTF; v_gene: TRBV6-5; j_gene: TRBJ1-2; d_gene: TRBD1; abundance: NA
CDR3nt: TGTGCCAGCTCACCACGGACTAGCCAAGAGACCCAGTACTTC; CDR3aa: CASSPRTSQETQYF; v_gene: TRBV18; j_gene: TRBJ2-5; d_gene: TRBD2; abundance: NA
CDR3nt: TGTGCCAGCAGCTCCGAGAGAGCGTCAGCCCTTTTGGAGACCCAGTACTTC; CDR3aa: CASSSERASALLETQYF; v_gene: TRBV7-2; j_gene: TRBJ2-5; d_gene: NA; abundance: NA
CDR3nt: TGCAGCGTTGTGGTAAATGGAAACACCATATATTTT; CDR3aa: CSVVVNGNTIYF; v_gene: TRBV29-1; j_gene: TRBJ1-3; d_gene: NA; abundance: NA
CDR3nt: TGTGCCAGTAGCCGGGAGTCGGGGGAGACCCAGTACTTC; CDR3aa: CASSRESGETQYF; v_gene: TRBV19; j_gene: TRBJ2-5; d_gene: NA; abundance: once
CDR3nt: TGTGCCAGCAGTCCCCCCCGTACTAGCGGCTACACAGATACGCAGTATTTT; CDR3aa: CASSPPRTSGYTDTQYF; v_gene: TRBV7-9; j_gene: TRBJ2-3; d_gene: TRBD2; abundance: NA
CDR3nt: TGTGCCAGCGGAAAAGGTGAAAAACTGTTTTTT; CDR3aa: CASGKGEKLFF; v_gene: TRBV6-5; j_gene: TRBJ1-4; d_gene: NA; abundance: NA
CDR3nt: TGTGCCAGTAGTACTCCTAGCGGGGTCACAGATACGCAGTATTTT; CDR3aa: CASSTPSGVTDTQYF; v_gene: TRBV19; j_gene: TRBJ2-3; d_gene: TRBD2; abundance: NA
CDR3nt: TGTGCCAGCAGTGATTACGGGACAGGGATATCACCCCTCCACTTT; CDR3aa: CASSDYGTGISPLHF; v_gene: TRBV6-1; j_gene: TRBJ1-6; d_gene: TRBD1; abundance: once
CDR3nt: TGTGCCAGCAGCTTGGAGGTCGACGAGCAGTACTTC; CDR3aa: CASSLEVDEQYF; v_gene: TRBV5-6; j_gene: TRBJ2-7; d_gene: NA; abundance: NA
CDR3nt: TGTGCCAGCAGCTACGACAGGGGGCTTTACACCGGGGAGCTGTTTTTT; CDR3aa: CASSYDRGLYTGELFF; v_gene: TRBV13; j_gene: TRBJ2-2; d_gene: TRBD1; abundance: NA
CDR3nt: TGTGCCAGCAGTGGGTGGGACAGGGGGCACAATGAGCAGTTCTTC; CDR3aa: CASSGWDRGHNEQFF; v_gene: TRBV6-6; j_gene: TRBJ2-1; d_gene: TRBD1; abundance: NA
CDR3nt: TGTGCCAGCAGCTGGGGACTAGCGGGCCTCCACAATGAGCAGTTCTTC; CDR3aa: CASSWGLAGLHNEQFF; v_gene: TRBV5-6; j_gene: TRBJ2-1; d_gene: TRBD2; abundance: NA
CDR3nt: TGTGCCTGGCGACAGGCTAGCACAGATACGCAGTATTTT; CDR3aa: CAWRQASTDTQYF; v_gene: TRBV30; j_gene: TRBJ2-3; d_gene: NA; abundance: NA
CDR3nt: TGTGCCAGTATCCCGGACAGGGGCTACACCGGGGAGCTGTTTTTT; CDR3aa: CASIPDRGYTGELFF; v_gene: TRBV19; j_gene: TRBJ2-2; d_gene: TRBD1; abundance: NA
CDR3nt: TGTGCCAGCAGTTTCTCGCGGGGGGCCCCCTACGAGCAGTACTTC; CDR3aa: CASSFSRGAPYEQYF; v_gene: TRBV27; j_gene: TRBJ2-7; d_gene: TRBD2; abundance: once
CDR3nt: TGTGCCAGCAGTCCATGGGACAGGGATGAGGAAGATACGCAGTATTTT; CDR3aa: CASSPWDRDEEDTQYF; v_gene: TRBV28; j_gene: TRBJ2-3; d_gene: TRBD1; abundance: NA
CDR3nt: TGTGCCTGGAGTGTAAAAGGCCTCACTAATGAAAAACTGTTTTTT; CDR3aa: CAWSVKGLTNEKLFF; v_gene: TRBV30; j_gene: TRBJ1-4; d_gene: NA; abundance: NA
CDR3nt: TGCGCCAGCAGCCAAGAATCAAGGGCTAGCGGGAGGGGCGAGCAGTACTTC; CDR3aa: CASSQESRASGRGEQYF; v_gene: TRBV4-1; j_gene: TRBJ2-7; d_gene: TRBD2; abundance: once
CDR3nt: TGCGCCAGCAGCGACCAAACAGGGGGCACTGAAGCTTTCTTT; CDR3aa: CASSDQTGGTEAFF; v_gene: TRBV5-1; j_gene: TRBJ1-1; d_gene: TRBD1; abundance: NA
CDR3nt: TGTGCCAGTAGTATTTTCCTGGGATATTACGTGAACACTGAAGCTTTCTTT; CDR3aa: CASSIFLGYYVNTEAFF; v_gene: TRBV19; j_gene: TRBJ1-1; d_gene: NA; abundance: NA
CDR3nt: TGTGCCAGCAGCCAGCAAAGGGGAGGGACTGGCTACACCTTC; CDR3aa: CASSQQRGGTGYTF; v_gene: TRBV14; j_gene: TRBJ1-2; d_gene: NA; abundance: few
CDR3nt: TGTGCCTATGGCGGGGGGCAGGGCCACGAGCAGTACTTC; CDR3aa: CAYGGGQGHEQYF; v_gene: TRBV30; j_gene: TRBJ2-7; d_gene: TRBD2; abundance: few
CDR3nt: TGTGCCTGGAGTATCGGACTAGATTACGAGCAGTACTTC; CDR3aa: CAWSIGLDYEQYF; v_gene: TRBV30; j_gene: TRBJ2-7; d_gene: TRBD2; abundance: NA